The 6 T cell receptor beta chains given below trace back to one sample, sequenced in a study of blood T cell repertoires in COVID-19 (dated by TCRdb to 2018 to 2020). Receptor amplification or capture employed the immunoSEQ multiplex PCR assay. In TCRdb, the immuneACCESS table is reduced to in-frame sequences with V and J assigned. These tables do not hold every clone; where another copy was compared, an unresolved V gene accounts for under half, and the others remain unexplained. Across this sample there are around 100,000 clones, with roughly 80% seen only once. The ten most abundant clones make up more than 20% of the sample. Sequenced sample: peripheral blood. These receptors were obtained from a man aged 70 or older with active or convalescent COVID-19.

J is TRBJ2-1 and V is TRBV6-5; TRBD2 aligns across 10 bases. Trimming at V came to 2 bases and at J to 2 bases, leaving 3 bases not matched to a gene. The CDR3 length is 16 residues. CDR1 MNHEY and CDR2 SVGAGI come from the germline V gene. The chain's CDR3 is CASSYTSGATYNEQFF. The CDR3 region has the DNA TGTGCCAGCAGTTACACTAGCGGGGCCACCTACAATGAGCAGTTCTTC.

The chain links TRBV30 to TRBJ1-6, with D unclear. Germline V gene lookup returns CDR1 GTSNPN and CDR2 SVGIG (reference sequence). V was cut by 0 bases and J by 13 bases, with 19 bases left in between. The CDR3 is 15 residues long. This chain's CDR3 is CAWSVRTAGEGPLHF. The DNA of the CDR3 is TGTGCCTGGAGTGTACGAACAGCGGGTGAGGGTCCCCTCCACTTT.

V usage is TRBV12-3 or TRBV12-4 and J usage is TRBJ1-2, with 10 bases aligning to TRBD1. J gave up 5 bases and V 7 bases, and 4 bases lay outside the gene matches. The CDR3 is 13 residues long. The CDR3 DNA follows: TGTGCCAGCACCCGGACAGGGGGTTATGGCTACACCTTC. Residues: CASTRTGGYGYTF.

This chain uses TRBV6-5 with TRBJ1-1, with D tentatively TRBD1 (5 bases). CDR1 and CDR2 from the germline V gene are MNHEY and SVGAGI. Trimming removed 0 bases from V and 5 bases from J, with 13 bases in between. This CDR3 is 15 amino acids long. The CDR3 nucleotides are TGTGCCAGCAGTTACTCGACTCAGGGTTCTACTGAAGCTTTCTTT. Protein product: CASSYSTQGSTEAFF.

The chain uses TRBV2 and TRBJ1-3, with TRBD1 matching 9 bases. CDR1 and CDR2 from the germline V gene are SNHLY and FYNNEI. This CDR3 is built from 15 residues. The junction had 5 bases not matched to a gene; V was cut back by 6 bases and J by 2 bases. CDR3 protein: CASRIQGAPGNTIYF. CDR3 DNA sequence: TGTGCCAGCAGAATACAGGGGGCACCTGGAAACACCATATATTTT.

The V call is TRBV6-5, the J call TRBJ1-1; perhaps TRBD1 as D (5 bases). Germline V gene lookup returns CDR1 MNHEY and CDR2 SVGAGI. The CDR3 totals 13 residues. Trimming took 7 bases from V and 9 from J, leaving 18 bases between them. CDR3 coding DNA: TGTGCCAGCAATCCGCGGACAAAGCTAAAAGCTTTCTTT. Translated: CASNPRTKLKAFF.